This entry lists 23 T cell receptor beta chains sequenced from one sample in a study of cytomegalovirus exposure and HLA in healthy donors. Here immunoSEQ multiplex PCR was the method, and the copy in TCRdb shows in-frame clones only, minus some. The sample has roughly 100,000 clones, approximately 94% seen once. The sequencing sample was made of PBMCs. These receptors all come from a woman aged 18-30 years in good health and CMV-seronegative.

The rearrangement links TRBV9 to TRBJ1-4, with TRBD1 as a possible D gene (5 bases). Germline CDR1 SGDLS, CDR2 YYNGEE. The CDR3 runs to 15 residues. V was cut by 3 bases and J by 3 bases, with 12 bases left in between. The CDR3 is CASSAGGTANEKLFF. DNA for the CDR3: TGTGCCAGCAGCGCCGGGGGGACCGCTAATGAAAAACTGTTTTTT. The full variable domain, rest sourced from reference TRBV9 and TRBJ1-4, is DSGVTQTPKHLITATGQRVTLRCSPRSGDLSVYWYQQSLDQGLQFLIQYYNGEERAKGNILERFSAQQFPDLHSELNLSSLELGDSALYFCASSAGGTANEKLFFGSGTQLSVL.

This sequence joins TRBV6-5 and TRBJ2-4; 10 nucleotides align to TRBD1. Per the germline V gene, CDR1 is MNHEY and CDR2 is SVGAGI. The trim removed 2 bases at V and 7 bases at J, leaving 8 bases unmatched. CDR3 length: 16 residues. The DNA of the CDR3 is TGTGCCAGCAGTTACACCCTGTCGGGACAGGGGAACATTCAGTACTTC. It encodes CASSYTLSGQGNIQYF.

The chain uses TRBV4-1 and TRBJ2-2; TRBD2 matches at 11 bases. The CDR3 has 18 amino acids. J was trimmed by 0 bases and V by 4 bases; bases with no gene match: 7. Germline lookup yields CDR1 MGHRA and CDR2 YSYEKL. CDR3 protein: CASSRGLAGSANTGELFF. The CDR3 DNA is TGCGCCAGCAGCCGAGGACTAGCGGGTTCGGCGAACACCGGGGAGCTGTTTTTT.

Only one count was recorded for this clone. The gene calls are TRBV2 and TRBJ2-3, with 7 bases that match TRBD1. The ends lost 6 bases at V and 4 bases at J; junction bases unmatched: 7. The germline V gene encodes CDR1 SNHLY and CDR2 FYNNEI. The CDR3 sequence is 14 residues long. The CDR3 sequence is CASSDGQAPDTQYF. The CDR3 DNA reads as TGTGCCAGCAGCGATGGACAGGCCCCAGATACGCAGTATTTT.

The chain is built from TRBV4-1 and TRBJ2-1; D is possibly TRBD2 (6 bases). This CDR3 region has 16 residues. In germline, CDR1 is MGHRA, CDR2 YSYEKL. The V gene lost 1 base and the J gene lost 2 bases, with 12 bases spanning the gap. CDR3 nucleotide sequence: TGCGCCAGCAGCCAAGGAGGAGGGGTCACCTACAATGAGCAGTTCTTC. Translation: CASSQGGGVTYNEQFF.

The V gene is TRBV11-2, the J gene TRBJ1-1; tentative D call: TRBD1 (5 bases). CDR1 is SGHAT, CDR2 FQNNGV, per germline. The CDR3 has 13 residues. The V and J ends lost 3 bases and 4 bases respectively, with 9 bases between them. CDR3 in amino acids: CASSFARGTEAFF. CDR3 DNA: TGTGCCAGCAGCTTCGCAAGGGGCACTGAAGCTTTCTTT.

This sequence joins TRBV6-5 and TRBJ1-2; TRBD1 agrees at 9 bases. The CDR3 sequence is 13 residues long. Germline V gene sequence: CDR1 MNHEY, CDR2 SVGAGI. After removal of 2 bases from V and 6 bases from J, the junction contained 1 base not matched to a gene. The CDR3 bases are TGTGCCAGCAGTTACCGACAGGGGGATGGCTACACCTTC. Translation: CASSYRQGDGYTF.

The chain has TRBV2 and TRBJ2-3, with D perhaps TRBD2 (6 bases). Germline V gives CDR1 SNHLY, CDR2 FYNNEI. CDR3 size: 14 residues. V shed 4 bases and J shed 4 bases, with 12 bases lying between them. CDR3 in DNA: TGTGCCAGCAGTGCGGGACTTAGGCCAGATACGCAGTATTTT. It is translated as CASSAGLRPDTQYF.

This chain's CDR3 is CASSQGGGISNEQYF. For the CDR3, the DNA is TGCGCCAGCAGCCAAGGGGGGGGTATTTCCAACGAGCAGTACTTC. The chain has TRBV4-3 and TRBJ2-7; 7 positions agree with TRBD2. After removal of 1 base from V and 5 bases from J, the junction contained 8 bases not matched to a gene. Germline assignment: CDR1 LGHNA and CDR2 YSLEER. CDR3 size: 15 residues.

The V and J genes are TRBV10-1 and TRBJ2-7; 8 nucleotides align to TRBD2. The CDR3 loop spans 14 amino acids. Germline-derived CDR1 and CDR2 are WNHNN and SYGVQD (reference sequence). V lost 3 bases and J lost 2; bases outside the gene matches: 3. The CDR3 nucleotides are TGCGCCAGCAGTGATCGGGGGGGGGCCTACGAGCAGTACTTC. This translates into CASSDRGGAYEQYF.

The V call is TRBV7-9, the J call TRBJ2-1; the D gene is possibly TRBD2 (5 bases). The V end lost 7 bases, the J end lost 6 bases, and 19 bases lay between the germline ends. The CDR3 runs 15 residues. Germline CDR1 reads SEHNR; CDR2 reads FQNEAQ (reference sequence). The CDR3 here is CASNIFGGRGNEQFF. CDR3 coding DNA: TGTGCCAGCAACATTTTCGGTGGGAGAGGCAATGAGCAGTTCTTC.

CDR3 nucleotide sequence: TGTGCCAGCAGTTTATTGGAGGGGCGCCAAGAGACCCAGTACTTC. It is translated as CASSLLEGRQETQYF. The rearrangement joins TRBV27 to TRBJ2-5; perhaps TRBD2 as D (6 bases). The CDR3 runs 15 residues. V was shortened by 1 base and J by 1 base, with 10 bases between the two germline ends. CDR1 is MNHEY and CDR2 is SMNVEV in the germline V gene (reference sequence).

V and J are TRBV11-2 and TRBJ2-5; D might be TRBD2 (6 bases). This CDR3 spans 14 amino acids. The V and J ends lost 8 bases and 2 bases respectively, with 15 bases between them. Germline V gene lookup returns CDR1 SGHAT and CDR2 FQNNGV. The CDR3 is CASGLWREQETQYF. Written as DNA, the CDR3 is TGTGCCAGCGGACTTTGGAGGGAACAAGAGACCCAGTACTTC.

The chain couples TRBV5-6 to TRBJ1-6; possible D gene TRBD1, 5 bases. The ends were cut back, 1 base at V and 9 bases at J, with 17 bases in the middle. Germline V gene lookup returns CDR1 SGHDT and CDR2 YYEEEE. The CDR3 contains 16 residues. The CDR3 region is CASSLRFGGVLSPLHF. CDR3 bases: TGTGCCAGCAGCTTGCGTTTCGGGGGGGTTCTTTCACCCCTCCACTTT.

The chain recombines TRBV30 with TRBJ1-2; 11 bases agree with TRBD1. The CDR3 extends over 13 amino acids. J lost 5 bases, V lost 3 bases, and 2 bases had no gene match. Germline CDR1 GTSNPN, CDR2 SVGIG (reference sequence). CDR3 sequence reads: CAWRGQGVYGYTF. The CDR3 coding sequence is TGTGCCTGGAGGGGACAGGGGGTATATGGCTACACCTTC.

The table lists this clone with a count of one. The rearrangement uses TRBV10-3 and TRBJ1-2; the D gene is possibly TRBD1 (5 bases). CDR1 is ENHRY, CDR2 SYGVKD, per germline. The V and J ends lost 0 bases and 6 bases respectively, with 14 bases between them. There are 15 residues in the CDR3. The CDR3: CAISESTGEGNGYTF. CDR3 DNA: TGTGCCATCAGTGAGTCGACTGGGGAGGGGAATGGCTACACCTTC.

This chain uses TRBV4-3 with TRBJ2-5, with D perhaps matching TRBD1 (6 bases). The CDR3 totals 14 residues. Germline assignment: CDR1 LGHNA and CDR2 YSLEER. V lost 4 bases and J lost 0, with 9 bases in between. DNA of the CDR3: TGCGCCAGCAGCCTTACAGGGAACCAAGAGACCCAGTACTTC. Translating gives CASSLTGNQETQYF.

In DNA, the CDR3 is TGTGCCAGCAGACGAAGCACCGGGACTAGCGGGATAACCTACAATGAGCAGTTCTTC. This sequence encodes CASRRSTGTSGITYNEQFF. The gene calls are TRBV7-8 and TRBJ2-1, with 13 bases that match TRBD2. The germline V gene encodes CDR1 SGHVS and CDR2 FQNEAQ. Trimming took 6 bases from V and 2 from J; bases not matched to a gene: 13. This CDR3 has 19 amino acids.

The rearrangement uses TRBV28 and TRBJ1-2; 8 nucleotides align to TRBD1. This CDR3 region has 15 residues. Germline loops: CDR1 MDHEN, CDR2 SYDVKM. The trim removed 6 bases at V and 6 bases at J, leaving 12 bases unmatched. CDR3 sequence reads: CASSLFRTGYDGYTF. In DNA, the CDR3 is TGTGCCAGCAGCCTATTCCGGACAGGGTACGATGGCTACACCTTC.

The chain recombines TRBV11-3 with TRBJ1-2; TRBD1 aligns across 9 bases. CDR1 SGHNT and CDR2 YENEEA come from the germline V gene. With V trimmed by 9 bases and J by 6 bases, 14 bases remained unmatched. The CDR3 spans 15 residues. The CDR3 nucleotides read TGTGCCAGTAGCAGCCCATGGACAGGGGACCATGGCTACACCTTC. It yields the protein CASSSPWTGDHGYTF. Full variable domain (rest looked up from reference TRBV11-3 and TRBJ1-2): EAGVVQSPRYKIIEKKQPVAFWCNPISGHNTLYWYLQNLGQGPELLIRYENEEAVDDSQLPKDRFSAERLKGVDSTLKIQPAELGDSAVYLCASSSPWTGDHGYTFGSGTRLTVV.

This clone appeared a single time. The chain has TRBV5-1 and TRBJ2-2, with 10 positions matching TRBD2. Germline CDR1 SGHRS, CDR2 YFSETQ. CDR3 length: 19 residues. J gave up 4 bases and V 0 bases, and 12 bases lay outside the gene matches. The CDR3 loop is CASSLARLAGDSSTGELFF. CDR3 coding DNA: TGCGCCAGCAGCTTGGCCAGGCTAGCGGGAGATTCTAGCACCGGGGAGCTGTTTTTT.

This chain connects TRBV5-1 to TRBJ2-7, with 7 bases that match TRBD1. After removal of 4 bases from V and 4 bases from J, the junction contained 8 bases not matched to a gene. Germline CDR1 reads SGHRS; CDR2 reads YFSETQ. The CDR3 totals 14 residues. CDR3 amino acids: CASSKGQRGYEQYF. CDR3 nucleotides: TGCGCCAGCAGCAAGGGACAGAGGGGTTACGAGCAGTACTTC.

This rearrangement joins TRBV2 to TRBJ2-3; tentative D call: TRBD1 (6 bases). CDR1 is SNHLY and CDR2 is FYNNEI in the germline V gene. The CDR3 sequence is 14 residues long. The V and J ends lost 9 bases and 5 bases respectively, with 18 bases between them. CDR3 DNA: TGTGCCAGTCGATGGACAGAATCGAAAGATACGCAGTATTTT. Protein sequence: CASRWTESKDTQYF.